These T cell receptor beta chains were read from a single sample in a study of cytomegalovirus exposure and HLA in healthy donors. Produced via immunoSEQ multiplex PCR; TCRdb's table is partial and in-frame only. The sample contains about 110,000 clones, approximately 82% of which appear only once. The sample comprised PBMCs. All receptors come from a man aged 40-50 years in good health and CMV-seropositive. Both conserved end residues are part of each CDR3. D genes are given only for firm matches. Part of the rows lack a size; the others show once, few, many or a class for expanded clones.

NA | TRBJ1-4 | TRBD1 | TRBV18 | CASSPDRVREKLFF | TGTGCCAGCTCACCTGACAGGGTTCGTGAAAAACTGTTTTTT
NA | TRBJ1-3 | NA | TRBV7-3 | CASSPGGGNTIYF | TGTGCCAGCAGCCCCGGGGGTGGAAACACCATATATTTT
NA | TRBJ2-7 | NA | TRBV15 | CATSRDPFGEQYF | TGTGCCACCAGCAGAGATCCGTTCGGCGAGCAGTACTTC
NA | TRBJ2-7 | TRBD2 | TRBV5-4 | CASSLVLAGVPYEQYF | TGTGCCAGCAGCTTGGTCTTAGCGGGGGTCCCCTACGAGCAGTACTTC
NA | TRBJ1-1 | NA | TRBV11-2 | CASTVNPGGTEAFF | TGTGCCAGCACCGTGAACCCCGGAGGCACTGAAGCTTTCTTT
few | TRBJ1-3 | TRBD1 | TRBV2 | CASRDRGLLSGNTIYF | TGTGCCAGTCGGGACAGGGGGCTCCTCTCTGGAAACACCATATATTTT
NA | TRBJ1-5 | NA | TRBV7-9 | CASSLKGWDQPQHF | TGTGCCAGCAGCTTAAAGGGGTGGGATCAGCCCCAGCATTTT
few | TRBJ2-3 | NA | TRBV7-2 | CASSKGGLGGDTQYF | TGTGCCAGCAGCAAAGGCGGACTAGGGGGGGATACGCAGTATTTT
NA | TRBJ2-1 | TRBD2 | TRBV11-2 | CASSLMREGNEQFF | TGTGCCAGCAGCTTAATGAGGGAGGGCAATGAGCAGTTCTTC
NA | TRBJ1-2 | NA | TRBV5-4 | CASSQQATGNYGYTF | TGTGCCAGCAGCCAACAAGCCACAGGGAACTATGGCTACACCTTC
NA | TRBJ1-1 | NA | TRBV6-6 | CASRNDQGTEAFF | TGTGCCAGCAGGAACGATCAGGGCACTGAAGCTTTCTTT
few | TRBJ1-2 | NA | TRBV11-2 | CASSSAGANYGYTF | TGTGCCAGCAGCTCCGCGGGGGCTAACTATGGCTACACCTTC
NA | TRBJ2-3 | NA | TRBV7-9 | CASSLSSSTDTQYF | TGTGCCAGCAGCTTATCGTCTAGCACAGATACGCAGTATTTT